This T cell receptor beta chain was captured by sequencing in a study of blood T cells in healthy people across ages. This clonotype was counted only a few times. What it recognizes is unknown. Every sample gave at least 5 micrograms of total RNA when it was extracted. Looked up from germline, CDR1 is KGHSH and CDR2 is LQKENI. Trimming left V 2 bases short and J 2 bases short, with 11 bases between. This CDR3 is built from 15 residues. Whole-study results and caveats: Donor CMV status, an unknown factor, possibly confounded changes in expanded clonotypes. Age brought a roughly linear fall in TCR beta diversity measured per million T cells.

The use of a sample-barcoded 5' primer and a J-beta primer mix characterized a second PCR of roughly 6 to 12 cycles. TCRdb analysed the 5' RACE reads with MiXCR anew, one entry per CDR3 protein. The repertoire includes 850,000 to 1,000,000 distinct CDR3 sequences, 45% to 60% of them detected once, and 20% to 25% sits in the top ten. Sequencing input: blood. This TCR came from an older woman in good health. This chain links TRBV18 with TRBJ2-3; D is possibly TRBD2 (6 bases). The CDR3 region has the DNA TGTGCCAGCTCACCAAGGAGGGCCTCCACAGATACGCAGTATTTT. This encodes CASSPRRASTDTQYF.